This T cell receptor (beta chain) was captured by sequencing in a study of blood T cell repertoires in COVID-19. V lost 2 bases to trimming and J lost 7 bases; unmatched junction nucleotides: 11. The germline gives CDR1 GTSNPN, CDR2 SVGIG (reference sequence). The CDR3 contains 15 residues. TCRdb keeps only in-frame clones here, not all; method: immunoSEQ multiplex PCR. This sample yields roughly 290,000 clones, of which over 80% are seen a single time; around 4.5% belongs to the top ten. The V and J genes are TRBV30 and TRBJ1-5, with 7 bases aligning to TRBD1. The source material was peripheral blood. The sequence was obtained from a woman aged 45-60 years with active or convalescent COVID-19. Written as DNA, the CDR3 is TGTGCCTGGAGTCCCCGCCAGGGGGTTATGCAGCCCCAGCATTTT. Amino acids: CAWSPRQGVMQPQHF.